A single sample is the source of the 32 T cell receptor beta chains below, sequenced in a study of T cell changes during pregnancy in multiple sclerosis. The repertoire was sequenced with immunoSEQ multiplex PCR; TCRdb's copy has only in-frame clones and lacks some. The sample comprises under 50,000 clones, about 88% of which are singletons, and approximately 4.5% rests with the top ten. Sequencing was performed on CD8+ T cells from peripheral blood mononuclear cells, taken in the first trimester of pregnancy. The receptors come from a female donor with multiple sclerosis, enrolled in a pregnancy study.

The rearrangement links TRBV7-2 to TRBJ2-1; no reliable D call. The CDR3 length is 15 residues. The V gene's germline CDR1 is SGHTA and CDR2 FQGNSA. Trimming shortened V by 0 bases and J by 4 bases, and 10 bases separated the two germline ends. The CDR3 nucleotides read TGTGCCAGCAGCTTAGCGTCGTCCCTTTACAATGAGCAGTTCTTC. Its translation: CASSLASSLYNEQFF.

The CDR3 sequence is CASSPPGRLLSGDTQYF. In DNA form, the CDR3 reads TGTGCCAGCAGCCCACCGGGCCGACTGCTAAGCGGAGATACGCAGTATTTT. This chain links TRBV5-4 with TRBJ2-3, with D possibly matching TRBD2 (5 bases). Deletions cut 4 bases from V and 5 bases from J, with 23 bases between. Germline CDR1 is SGHNT and CDR2 is YYREEE (reference sequence). CDR3 length: 17 residues.

V gene TRBV27 combines with J gene TRBJ1-2, with D unresolved. CDR3 size: 13 residues. Trimming shortened V by 9 bases and J by 3 bases, and 14 bases separated the two germline ends. CDR1 is MNHEY and CDR2 is SMNVEV in the germline V gene (reference sequence). As DNA, the CDR3 is TGTGCCAGTTGTCCTCGGGGTTACTATGGCTACACCTTC. Translated, it gives CASCPRGYYGYTF.

The chain uses TRBV6-5 and TRBJ2-5; 12 positions agree with TRBD2. Germline CDR1 and CDR2: MNHEY and SVGAGI. V shed 9 bases, J shed 5 bases, and the junction held 7 bases outside the gene matches. This CDR3 is built from 14 residues. This chain's CDR3 is CASRLAGAGETQYF. The CDR3 DNA sequence: TGTGCCAGTCGACTAGCGGGGGCCGGGGAGACCCAGTACTTC.

For the CDR3, the DNA is TGTGCCTGGGCGCCGGGAACGAACACCGGGGAGCTGTTTTTT. It is translated as CAWAPGTNTGELFF. The chain joins TRBV30 to TRBJ2-2; TRBD2 might be the D (5 bases). V lost 5 bases and J 0 bases, leaving 10 bases between the germline ends. The CDR3 is made up of 14 amino acids. CDR1 and CDR2 from the germline V gene are GTSNPN and SVGIG (reference sequence).

This clone has just a few counts. The chain uses TRBV9 and TRBJ1-1; TRBD1 is a possible D gene (5 bases). Germline values: CDR1 SGDLS, CDR2 YYNGEE. V lost 0 bases to trimming and J lost 5 bases, with 14 bases between them. The CDR3 sequence is 15 residues long. CDR3 sequence (DNA): TGTGCCAGCAGCGTAGTGGATTCCGGGGGTACTGAAGCTTTCTTT. The encoded protein is CASSVVDSGGTEAFF.

This clone was observed a single time. This chain's CDR3 is CASSEGVGGQPQHF. The CDR3 DNA reads as TGTGCCAGCAGCGAGGGAGTGGGCGGTCAGCCCCAGCATTTT. The chain employs TRBV9 and TRBJ1-5; D ambiguous. The CDR3 has 14 residues. V was clipped by 3 bases and J by 6 bases, with 13 bases between them. Looked up from germline, CDR1 is SGDLS and CDR2 is YYNGEE.

The chain employs TRBV30 and TRBJ1-4, with 7 bases lining up with TRBD1. The CDR3 totals 14 residues. The germline V gene has CDR1 GTSNPN and CDR2 SVGIG (reference sequence). J gave up 7 bases and V 0 bases, and 5 bases lay outside the gene matches. CDR3 sequence: CAWSVMAGGEKLFF. The CDR3 DNA reads as TGTGCCTGGAGTGTAATGGCAGGGGGTGAAAAACTGTTTTTT.

This rearrangement joins TRBV7-8 to TRBJ2-1; D is possibly TRBD1 (5 bases). This CDR3 region has 14 residues. CDR1 and CDR2 from the germline V gene are SGHVS and FQNEAQ. The V and J ends lost 1 base and 7 bases respectively, with 11 bases between them. The CDR3 DNA reads TGTGCCAGCAGCTTAGGTCAGGGAAGGAATGAGCAGTTCTTC. Translation: CASSLGQGRNEQFF.

The chain combines TRBV6-4 with TRBJ2-2; no definite D call. The germline V and J ends were trimmed by 2 bases and 8 bases, with 12 bases remaining between them. Germline assignment: CDR1 MRHNA and CDR2 SNTAGT. This CDR3 comprises 14 residues. CDR3 amino acids: CASSDGFSRGELFF. CDR3 DNA: TGTGCCAGCAGTGACGGGTTCTCCAGGGGGGAGCTGTTTTTT.

This clone has only one observation. The chain employs TRBV11-2 and TRBJ2-3; D is possibly TRBD1 (6 bases). Germline assignment: CDR1 SGHAT and CDR2 FQNNGV. The V end lost 5 bases, the J end lost 8 bases, and 20 bases lay between the germline ends. The CDR3 is 15 amino acids. CDR3 sequence (DNA): TGTGCCAGCAGCCCCAGGGGTGGGGGTGGAGGTACGCAGTATTTT. It encodes CASSPRGGGGGTQYF.

This clone was found once. The V gene is TRBV4-3, the J gene TRBJ2-1; 7 nucleotides agree with TRBD1. Looked up from germline, CDR1 is LGHNA and CDR2 is YSLEER. With V trimmed by 4 bases and J by 0 bases, 3 bases remained unmatched. The CDR3 has 15 residues. CDR3 in amino acids: CASSPRGSSYNEQFF. CDR3 nucleotides: TGCGCCAGCAGCCCCAGGGGGAGCTCCTACAATGAGCAGTTCTTC.

The chain links TRBV19 to TRBJ2-2; TRBD1 matches 7 bases. Germline V gene lookup returns CDR1 LNHDA and CDR2 SQIVND (reference sequence). Trimming at V came to 6 bases and at J to 3 bases, leaving 4 bases not matched to a gene. This CDR3 comprises 14 residues. The CDR3 coding sequence is TGTGCCAGTAGCTGGGGACAGCACACCGGGGAGCTGTTTTTT. It is translated as CASSWGQHTGELFF.

This chain links TRBV19 with TRBJ2-7; D remains ambiguous. V lost 5 bases to trimming and J lost 0 bases, with 11 bases between them. This CDR3 has 14 residues. Per the germline V gene, CDR1 is LNHDA and CDR2 is SQIVND (reference sequence). The CDR3 DNA sequence: TGTGCCAGTAGTCCCCGGCAGGACTCCTACGAGCAGTACTTC. Translation gives CASSPRQDSYEQYF.

The rearrangement joins TRBV5-4 to TRBJ2-3; tentatively, D is TRBD1 (5 bases). The CDR3 extends over 14 amino acids. V lost 0 bases, J lost 8 bases, and 13 bases lay in between. In germline, CDR1 is SGHNT, CDR2 YYREEE (reference sequence). CDR3 region: CASSLAGAWGTQYF. CDR3 bases: TGTGCCAGCAGCTTGGCTGGGGCCTGGGGTACGCAGTATTTT. The whole variable domain, remainder taken from reference TRBV5-4 and TRBJ2-3, is ETGVTQSPTHLIKTRGQQVTLRCSSQSGHNTVSWYQQALGQGPQFIFQYYREEENGRGNFPPRFSGLQFPNYSSELNVNALELDDSALYLCASSLAGAWGTQYFGPGTRLTVL.

The CDR3 region has the DNA TGTGCCAGCAGCTCGACACCCATTCAAGAGACCCAGTACTTC. Translating gives CASSSTPIQETQYF. V gene TRBV7-6 combines with J gene TRBJ2-5; D unresolved. The germline CDR1 and CDR2 sequences are SGHVS and FNYEAQ. The CDR3 consists of 14 residues. V gave up 4 bases and J gave up 2 bases, with 11 bases separating them.

This clone was recorded a few times. The rearrangement joins TRBV27 to TRBJ1-4, with D uncertain. Trimming shortened V by 5 bases and J by 6 bases, and 10 bases separated the two germline ends. The CDR3 has 13 amino acids. Germline V CDR1 and CDR2: MNHEY, SMNVEV (reference sequence). CDR3 DNA: TGTGCCAGCAGTCCCCTAGGAGATGAAAAACTGTTTTTT. This gives the protein CASSPLGDEKLFF. Full variable domain (missing parts from reference TRBV27 and TRBJ1-4): EAQVTQNPRYLITVTGKKLTVTCSQNMNHEYMSWYRQDPGLGLRQIYYSMNVEVTDKGDVPEGYKVSRKEKRNFPLILESPSPNQTSLYFCASSPLGDEKLFFGSGTQLSVL.

V usage is TRBV7-9 and J usage is TRBJ2-5, with D perhaps matching TRBD2 (6 bases). CDR1 is SEHNR, CDR2 FQNEAQ, per germline (reference sequence). The CDR3 runs to 13 residues. With 5 bases removed from V and 5 bases from J, the gap between germline ends came to 12 bases. CDR3 protein: CASSPGRGETQYF. In DNA form, the CDR3 reads TGTGCCAGCAGCCCCGGACGGGGGGAGACCCAGTACTTC.

The rearrangement uses TRBV5-6 and TRBJ1-2; 7 bases fit TRBD1. This CDR3 has 15 residues. Looked up from germline, CDR1 is SGHDT and CDR2 is YYEEEE. V shed 0 bases and J 4 bases; nucleotides not matched to a gene: 6. The CDR3 bases are TGTGCCAGCAGCTTGGGTACAGGGGTTGGCTATGGCTACACCTTC. Protein: CASSLGTGVGYGYTF.

The gene calls are TRBV9 and TRBJ1-2; D remains unclear. Per the germline V gene, CDR1 is SGDLS and CDR2 is YYNGEE. The V gene lost 4 bases and the J gene lost 3 bases, with 13 bases spanning the gap. The CDR3 is made up of 14 amino acids. CDR3 DNA: TGTGCCAGCAGCCCACGGCCAGACTACTATGGCTACACCTTC. Its translation is CASSPRPDYYGYTF. Based on the CDR3 plus reference TRBV9 and TRBJ1-2, the full variable domain is DSGVTQTPKHLITATGQRVTLRCSPRSGDLSVYWYQQSLDQGLQFLIQYYNGEERAKGNILERFSAQQFPDLHSELNLSSLELGDSALYFCASSPRPDYYGYTFGSGTRLTVV.

The chain couples TRBV10-1 to TRBJ2-3; 7 nucleotides match TRBD1. This CDR3 is built from 16 residues. Germline CDR1 and CDR2: WNHNN and SYGVQD (reference sequence). J was trimmed by 6 bases and V by 7 bases; bases with no gene match: 16. CDR3 bases: TGCGCCAGCAACGAAGGGGGACCCAGGGGGTCGGATACGCAGTATTTT. It is translated as CASNEGGPRGSDTQYF.

This clone has a single count. This chain joins TRBV10-2 and TRBJ2-1; TRBD2 matches at 8 bases. There are 17 residues in the CDR3. Germline CDR1 and CDR2: WSHSY and SAAADI. V lost 6 bases and J lost 10; bases outside the gene matches: 20. The CDR3 loop is CASSARGVGGGPLEQFF. The CDR3 DNA reads TGCGCCAGCAGCGCGCGGGGAGTTGGCGGGGGGCCCCTGGAGCAGTTCTTC.

The CDR3 loop reads CASSPSGENEQFF. The CDR3 bases are TGTGCCAGCAGTCCGTCCGGGGAGAATGAGCAGTTCTTC. J is TRBJ2-1 and V is TRBV6-4; D possibly corresponds to TRBD2 (5 bases). The CDR3 loop spans 13 amino acids. V was pared by 5 bases and J by 7 bases, with 12 bases between. Germline loops: CDR1 MRHNA, CDR2 SNTAGT.

The J gene is TRBJ2-2, the V gene TRBV14; D may be TRBD2 (6 bases). The CDR3 is made up of 13 amino acids. Germline CDR1 and CDR2: SGHDN and FVKESK. The V end lost 4 bases, the J end lost 4 bases, and 7 bases lay between the germline ends. The CDR3 loop reads CASSPGLTGELFF. DNA of the CDR3: TGTGCCAGCAGCCCGGGACTCACCGGGGAGCTGTTTTTT. The full variable domain, in which reference TRBV14 and TRBJ2-2 provide the parts outside the CDR3, is EAGVTQFPSHSVIEKGQTVTLRCDPISGHDNLYWYRRVMGKEIKFLLHFVKESKQDESGMPNNRFLAERTGGTYSTLKVQPAELEDSGVYFCASSPGLTGELFFGEGSRLTVL.

The chain combines TRBV7-9 with TRBJ2-7, with D possibly matching TRBD1 (5 bases). The CDR3 covers 14 residues. The V and J ends lost 5 bases and 2 bases respectively, with 13 bases between them. The germline CDR1 and CDR2 sequences are SEHNR and FQNEAQ (reference sequence). In DNA form, the CDR3 reads TGTGCCAGCAGCCAAAGTGACAGCACCTACGAGCAGTACTTC. It codes for CASSQSDSTYEQYF. Full variable domain (rest looked up from reference TRBV7-9 and TRBJ2-7): DTGVSQNPRHKITKRGQNVTFRCDPISEHNRLYWYRQTLGQGPEFLTYFQNEAQLEKSRLLSDRFSAERPKGSFSTLEIQRTEQGDSAMYLCASSQSDSTYEQYFGPGTRLTVT.

CDR3 DNA: TGTGCCAGCACCGAGGACACATGGGGCTCCTACGAGCAGTACTTC. Amino acids: CASTEDTWGSYEQYF. The chain joins TRBV7-2 to TRBJ2-7; TRBD1 might be the D (5 bases). Per the germline V gene, CDR1 is SGHTA and CDR2 is FQGNSA. The CDR3 consists of 15 residues. Trimming took off 7 bases at V and 0 bases at J, with 16 bases between the two ends.

Worth noting for this clone: This could be a read error, since a much larger clone is one nucleotide away. The chain links TRBV5-4 to TRBJ2-6, with a possible D match to TRBD1 (5 bases). Germline-derived CDR1 and CDR2 are SGHNT and YYREEE (reference sequence). The CDR3 is made up of 16 amino acids. The chain's CDR3 is CASSQDDSSGANVLTF. In DNA form, the CDR3 reads TGCGCCAGCAGCCAAGATGACAGCTCTGGGGCCAACGTCCTGACTTTC.

This clone appeared a few times. The chain employs TRBV6-4 and TRBJ2-3; possibly TRBD2 for D (5 bases). The germline CDR1 and CDR2 sequences are MRHNA and SNTAGT. This CDR3 is built from 13 residues. Trimming stripped 2 bases from V and 3 bases from J, with 6 bases between. CDR3 loop: CASSDRETDTQYF. Written as DNA, the CDR3 is TGTGCCAGCAGTGACAGGGAGACAGATACGCAGTATTTT.

The chain uses TRBV2 and TRBJ2-7; perhaps TRBD1 as D (5 bases). In germline, CDR1 is SNHLY, CDR2 FYNNEI. The V end lost 6 bases, the J end lost 0 bases, and 15 bases lay between the germline ends. There are 15 residues in the CDR3. CDR3 bases: TGTGCCAGCAGCGCGTGGCAGGGCCCCTCCTACGAGCAGTACTTC. Its translation is CASSAWQGPSYEQYF. The full variable domain, completed using reference TRBV2 and TRBJ2-7, is EPEVTQTPSHQVTQMGQEVILRCVPISNHLYFYWYRQILGQKVEFLVSFYNNEISEKSEIFDDQFSVERPDGSNFTLKIRSTKLEDSAMYFCASSAWQGPSYEQYFGPGTRLTVT.

This rearrangement joins TRBV6-1 to TRBJ2-1; D perhaps matches TRBD2 (6 bases). Germline CDR1 and CDR2: MNHNS and SASEGT. With 6 bases removed from V and 6 bases from J, the gap between germline ends came to 6 bases. CDR3 length: 11 amino acids. The CDR3 DNA reads as TGTGCCAGCAGGGAGGGCAATGAGCAGTTCTTC. It is translated as CASREGNEQFF.

The chain carries TRBV6-5 and TRBJ1-2; D uncertain. There are 14 residues in the CDR3. Germline V gives CDR1 MNHEY, CDR2 SVGAGI. Trimming pared 4 bases from V and 0 bases from J, leaving 9 bases between. This chain's CDR3 is CASSSFDTNYGYTF. The CDR3 bases are TGTGCCAGCAGTTCTTTCGACACTAACTATGGCTACACCTTC.

The chain joins TRBV27 to TRBJ1-1, with TRBD1 as a possible D gene (5 bases). The germline V and J ends were trimmed by 7 bases and 0 bases, with 15 bases remaining between them. The CDR3 length is 15 residues. The germline gives CDR1 MNHEY, CDR2 SMNVEV (reference sequence). The CDR3 DNA is TGTGCCAGCACCTTATCGTGGGGCATGAACACTGAAGCTTTCTTT. Translated: CASTLSWGMNTEAFF.